The 13 T cell receptor beta chains below come from one sample, sequenced in a study of regulatory T cells in long-lasting Graves disease. The time point was: newly diagnosed GD, antithyroid drugs for less than 3 months. Making the TCR library involved RNA that had been extracted from PBMCs. Libraries of TCR beta came from iRepertoire HTBI primers plus Arm-PCR of CDR3 regions. From the multiplex PCR reads, TCRdb called clonotypes with MiXCR, one entry per CDR3 protein. The sample lists fewer than 450,000 distinct CDR3 sequences; about 15% were seen once. The sample was also linked to a second study, of T cells in Graves' hyperthyroidism and ophthalmopathy.

The sequences come from peripheral blood mononuclear cells (PBMCs), collected at new diagnosis, from a patient treated with antithyroid drugs. The receptors shown here come from a woman aged 35 to 49 with Graves disease.

The chain has TRBV5-4 and TRBJ1-3, with 8 nucleotides matching TRBD1. The junction had 9 bases not matched to a gene; V was cut back by 4 bases and J by 0 bases. The V gene's germline CDR1 is SGHNT and CDR2 YYREEE (reference sequence). CDR3 size: 17 residues. The CDR3 coding sequence is TGTGCCAGCAGCCCCGGGACAGGTGGACTCTCTGGAAACACCATATATTTT. It specifies CASSPGTGGLSGNTIYF.

This clonotype showed up many times. This CDR3 is CASSLTGQGEGEQYF. In DNA form, the CDR3 reads TGTGCCAGCAGCTTAACGGGACAGGGCGAGGGAGAGCAGTACTTC. The chain is built from TRBV7-2 and TRBJ2-7; 9 bases are shared with TRBD1. From germline, CDR1 is SGHTA and CDR2 FQGNSA. The V segment lost 2 bases and the J segment 7 bases; nucleotides outside the gene matches: 9. The CDR3 covers 15 residues.

This clonotype was detected many times. The rearrangement links TRBV18 to TRBJ1-2; D is perhaps TRBD1 (6 bases). V gave up 0 bases and J gave up 5 bases, with 7 bases separating them. The germline gives CDR1 KGHSH, CDR2 LQKENI. This CDR3 region has 13 residues. This CDR3 reads CASSPPGHYGYTF. The CDR3 nucleotides read TGTGCCAGCTCACCACCGGGACATTATGGCTACACCTTC.

This clonotype was seen repeatedly, ten times or more. The chain has TRBV11-2 and TRBJ2-1; D unresolved. This CDR3 contains 13 residues. Trimming took 5 bases from V and 8 from J, leaving 13 bases between them. Germline V gives CDR1 SGHAT, CDR2 FQNNGV. CDR3 DNA sequence: TGTGCCAGCAGCCCCTCTCCTGTGGATGAGCAGTTCTTC. Its protein product is CASSPSPVDEQFF. The complete variable domain, with remaining parts taken from reference TRBV11-2 and TRBJ2-1, reads EAGVAQSPRYKIIEKRQSVAFWCNPISGHATLYWYQQILGQGPKLLIQFQNNGVVDDSQLPKDRFSAERLKGVDSTLKIQPAKLEDSAVYLCASSPSPVDEQFFGPGTRLTVL.

The table lists this clonotype with a few counts. The V gene is TRBV20-1, the J gene TRBJ2-1, with D unclear. Trimming shortened V by 5 bases and J by 0 bases, and 11 bases separated the two germline ends. The V gene's germline CDR1 is DFQATT and CDR2 SNEGSKA (reference sequence). CDR3 length equals 14 residues. The CDR3 loop is CSAPDASSYNEQFF. As DNA, the CDR3 is TGCAGTGCTCCTGACGCAAGCTCCTACAATGAGCAGTTCTTC.

This clonotype was seen ten or more times. The V call is TRBV20-1, the J call TRBJ2-1; D call uncertain. Germline V gene data show CDR1 as DFQATT and CDR2 as SNEGSKA (reference sequence). This CDR3 is built from 13 residues. Trimming removed 2 bases from V and 7 bases from J, with 12 bases in between. CDR3 coding DNA: TGCAGTGCTAGATCGGCCCCCGGGAATGAGCAGTTCTTC. Protein: CSARSAPGNEQFF.

The rearrangement joins TRBV20-1 to TRBJ1-6; TRBD1 matches at 7 bases. The CDR3 consists of 17 residues. V was clipped by 2 bases and J by 0 bases; unmatched bases: 7. CDR1 and CDR2 from the germline V gene are DFQATT and SNEGSKA (reference sequence). The CDR3 sequence is CSARWDSQSSYNSPLHF. The CDR3, as DNA: TGCAGTGCTAGATGGGACAGCCAGAGCTCCTATAATTCACCCCTCCACTTT.

This clonotype was seen at least ten times. The V gene is TRBV18, the J gene TRBJ2-7; 7 bases are a match to TRBD1. The CDR3 length is 13 residues. CDR1 and CDR2 (germline): KGHSH, LQKENI. The V and J ends lost 3 bases and 5 bases, in that order; junction bases with no gene match: 4. The DNA for the CDR3 is TGTGCCAGCTCACCTAACACAGGGGACGAGCAGTACTTC. It specifies CASSPNTGDEQYF. Drawing the rest from reference TRBV18 and TRBJ2-7, the complete variable domain is NAGVMQNPRHLVRRRGQEARLRCSPMKGHSHVYWYRQLPEEGLKFMVYLQKENIIDESGMPKERFSAEFPKEGPSILRIQQVVRGDSAAYFCASSPNTGDEQYFGPGTRLTVT.

This clonotype has a single count. V and J are TRBV6-9 and TRBJ1-2, with 7 bases that match TRBD1. CDR3 size: 14 residues. With 3 bases clipped from V and 3 bases from J, the junction kept 4 bases outside the gene matches. In germline, CDR1 is MNHGY, CDR2 SVAAGI. The CDR3 here is CASSYDGTDYGYTF. CDR3 bases: TGTGCCAGCAGTTACGACGGGACAGACTATGGCTACACCTTC.

This clonotype was seen a handful of times. The genes are TRBV24-1 and TRBJ2-5; perhaps TRBD2 as D (6 bases). Per germline, CDR1 KGHDR and CDR2 SFDVKD. Trimming removed 6 bases from V and 5 bases from J, with 18 bases in between. The CDR3 covers 15 residues. The chain's CDR3 is CATSPNRGGYETQYF. CDR3 DNA: TGTGCCACCAGTCCTAACCGTGGAGGGTACGAGACCCAGTACTTC.

In regard to this clonotype: With a much larger clone just one base away, this may be a read error. The rearrangement uses TRBV28 and TRBJ2-1; D may be TRBD2 (6 bases). Germline CDR1 and CDR2: MDHEN and SYDVKM. This CDR3 region has 15 residues. V lost 2 bases and J lost 10, with 18 bases in between. DNA for the CDR3: TGTGCCAGCAGTTTACTTGAGGAGGGGTCCTACGAGCAGTTCTTC. Translated, it gives CASSLLEEGSYEQFF.

This clonotype was observed many times. V gene TRBV24-1 combines with J gene TRBJ2-5; D is perhaps TRBD1 (7 bases). This CDR3 contains 17 residues. The V gene lost 1 base and the J gene lost 0 bases, with 14 bases spanning the gap. Looked up from germline, CDR1 is KGHDR and CDR2 is SFDVKD. CDR3 DNA sequence: TGTGCCACCAGTGATTTCGCGGGGACAGCTAACCAAGAGACCCAGTACTTC. This encodes CATSDFAGTANQETQYF.

This clonotype was recorded many times. The genes are TRBV27 and TRBJ2-5; 8 bases are a match to TRBD1. The CDR3 spans 14 residues. The J segment lost 1 base and the V segment lost 6 bases, leaving 4 bases of the junction unmatched. CDR1 is MNHEY and CDR2 is SMNVEV in the germline V gene (reference sequence). The CDR3 reads CASSGTGFQETQYF. CDR3 nucleotide sequence: TGTGCCAGCAGCGGGACAGGCTTCCAAGAGACCCAGTACTTC.